This entry lists 26 T cell receptor beta chains sequenced from one sample in a study of vaccination effects on CD4 cells after COVID-19. These receptors lack a known antigen. Antigen-specific CD4+ T cells expanded by the ViraFEST assay with viral peptide pools were then sequenced. Once cultured for 10 days, the cells underwent separation to obtain CD4+ T cells. The vaccine recipients had no prior SARS-CoV-2 infection, with negative nucleocapsid antibodies. The protocol was immunoSEQ multiplex PCR, while the TCRdb copy is restricted to in-frame clones and leaves out a portion. The top ten clones hold more than 5% of a sample with roughly 50,000 clones, 75% to 85% of them seen once. The sample here was CD4+ T cells from PBMCs cultured with HCoV-OC43 spike peptides, taken before COVID-19 vaccination. Subset: HCoV-OC43 spike overlapping peptide pool stimulation. Receptors originate from a human donor who received a COVID-19 vaccine.

The chain has TRBV5-1 and TRBJ1-1, with no clear D. The CDR3 is made up of 14 amino acids. V dropped 1 base and J dropped 5 bases, with 12 bases sitting between them. Germline CDR1 reads SGHRS; CDR2 reads YFSETQ. DNA for the CDR3: TGCGCCAGCAGCTTGTCGGAAATTGGGACTGAAGCTTTCTTT. It is translated as CASSLSEIGTEAFF.

This chain connects TRBV18 to TRBJ2-1, with 9 bases lining up with TRBD2. This CDR3 contains 15 residues. In germline, CDR1 is KGHSH, CDR2 LQKENI. With 1 base clipped from V and 4 bases from J, the junction kept 2 bases outside the gene matches. The CDR3 DNA follows: TGTGCCAGCTCACCACAGACTAGCGGTTACAATGAGCAGTTCTTC. This sequence encodes CASSPQTSGYNEQFF.

The J gene is TRBJ2-7, the V gene TRBV6-5, with D perhaps matching TRBD1 (6 bases). The ends were cut back, 7 bases at V and 3 bases at J, with 13 bases in the middle. The CDR3 consists of 13 residues. CDR1 is MNHEY, CDR2 SVGAGI, per germline. CDR3 amino acids: CASNWDINYEQYV. DNA for the CDR3: TGTGCCAGCAACTGGGACATTAACTACGAGCAGTACGTC.

This clone was counted between two and nine times. The chain recombines TRBV6-4 with TRBJ2-1, with D possibly being TRBD1 (6 bases). The CDR3 length is 13 residues. Trimming pared 6 bases from V and 3 bases from J, leaving 9 bases between. The germline V gene has CDR1 MRHNA and CDR2 SNTAGT. For the CDR3, the DNA is TGTGCCAGCAGCGAGGACAGCTACAATGAGCAGTTCTTC. It translates to CASSEDSYNEQFF.

This clone has just a few counts. This CDR3 reads CASSLGFLRTQYF. DNA for the CDR3: TGTGCCAGCAGCTTAGGGTTCTTAAGGACCCAGTACTTC. The V gene is TRBV11-1, the J gene TRBJ2-5, with D unclear. The germline CDR1 and CDR2 sequences are SGHAT and FQDESV (reference sequence). The CDR3 has 13 residues. Trimming removed 1 base at V and 7 bases at J, with 10 bases between.

The CDR3 DNA sequence: TGTGCCAGTAGTCCGGGGATCACTTCCGCAAAGGTGTTTTTT. Residues: CASSPGITSAKVFF. The V and J genes are TRBV19 and TRBJ1-4; D call uncertain. Trimming took 5 bases from V and 15 from J, leaving 22 bases between them. The CDR3 extends over 14 amino acids. Germline V gene sequence: CDR1 LNHDA, CDR2 SQIVND (reference sequence).

The chain carries TRBV4-1 and TRBJ1-3; D is uncertain. Germline V gene lookup returns CDR1 MGHRA and CDR2 YSYEKL. Trimming left V 1 base short and J 4 bases short, with 11 bases between. The CDR3 contains 15 residues. The CDR3 loop reads CASSQVEASGNTIYF. The CDR3 bases are TGCGCCAGCAGCCAAGTGGAGGCATCAGGAAACACCATATATTTT.

The CDR3 loop is CASSLAGPSTDTQYF. The CDR3 DNA reads as TGTGCCAGCAGCTTAGCGGGGCCTTCGACAGATACGCAGTATTTT. The chain joins TRBV7-2 to TRBJ2-3, with D tentatively TRBD1 (5 bases). The CDR3 has 15 residues. In germline, CDR1 is SGHTA, CDR2 FQGNSA. Trimming stripped 0 bases from V and 3 bases from J, with 10 bases between.

This CDR3 is CASRFGQETQYF. The CDR3 nucleotides read TGTGCCAGCAGGTTCGGGCAGGAGACCCAGTACTTC. V is TRBV2 and J is TRBJ2-5; D ambiguous. Germline loops: CDR1 SNHLY, CDR2 FYNNEI. V was clipped by 6 bases and J by 5 bases, with 10 bases between them. The CDR3 extends over 12 amino acids.

This clone was recorded a few times. V and J are TRBV5-1 and TRBJ1-1; D perhaps matches TRBD1 (5 bases). CDR1 and CDR2 from the germline V gene are SGHRS and YFSETQ. V was cut by 0 bases and J by 8 bases, with 17 bases left in between. The CDR3 is made up of 15 amino acids. The chain's CDR3 is CASSLAVSGGKEAFF. CDR3 DNA sequence: TGCGCCAGCAGCTTGGCCGTGTCGGGGGGAAAAGAAGCTTTCTTT.

The chain links TRBV6-6 to TRBJ1-3; 8 nucleotides align to TRBD1. The V and J ends lost 0 bases and 2 bases, in that order; junction bases with no gene match: 0. This CDR3 has 15 amino acids. From germline, CDR1 is MNHNY and CDR2 SVGAGI (reference sequence). The CDR3 DNA reads as TGTGCCAGCAGTTACTCGACAGGGGCTGGAAACACCATATATTTT. Translating gives CASSYSTGAGNTIYF.

The gene calls are TRBV5-4 and TRBJ1-6, with unresolved D. CDR3 length equals 15 residues. V was shortened by 0 bases and J by 7 bases, with 11 bases between the two germline ends. Germline CDR1 and CDR2: SGHNT and YYREEE (reference sequence). This CDR3 reads CASSLGTGTNSPLHF. Written as DNA, the CDR3 is TGTGCCAGCAGCTTGGGTACGGGTACGAATTCACCCCTCCACTTT.

This chain joins TRBV4-2 and TRBJ2-2, with D unclear. Germline-derived CDR1 and CDR2 are LGHNA and YNFKEQ. The CDR3 extends over 15 amino acids. Trimming left V 4 bases short and J 0 bases short, with 9 bases between. The CDR3 is CASSLRTANTGELFF. CDR3 sequence (DNA): TGTGCCAGCAGCCTCAGGACGGCGAACACCGGGGAGCTGTTTTTT.

V usage is TRBV5-1 and J usage is TRBJ1-4, with 9 bases matching TRBD1. Germline trimming cut 3 bases from V and 6 bases from J; bases unmatched to any gene: 9. The CDR3 length is 16 residues. From germline, CDR1 is SGHRS and CDR2 YFSETQ. The CDR3 reads CASSSVYRGQDEKLFF. The DNA of the CDR3 is TGCGCCAGCAGCTCCGTATACAGGGGGCAGGATGAAAAACTGTTTTTT.

A few counts support this clone. The chain links TRBV5-1 to TRBJ2-1, with 9 bases aligning to TRBD2. Per the germline V gene, CDR1 is SGHRS and CDR2 is YFSETQ. The CDR3 totals 18 residues. V lost 4 bases, J lost 7 bases, and 18 bases stayed unmatched. In DNA, the CDR3 is TGCGCCAGCAGCGCGGGACTAGCTGCGGCCGGATCGAGAAATGAGCAGTTCTTC. Translated, it gives CASSAGLAAAGSRNEQFF.

The chain employs TRBV18 and TRBJ1-5; unclear D gene. V was cut by 5 bases and J by 0 bases, with 8 bases left in between. The CDR3 consists of 14 residues. Per the germline V gene, CDR1 is KGHSH and CDR2 is LQKENI. The CDR3 is CASSGEYSNQPQHF. The CDR3, as DNA: TGTGCCAGCTCAGGGGAGTATAGCAATCAGCCCCAGCATTTT.

V is TRBV6-1 and J is TRBJ1-4; a weak D match, TRBD1 (6 bases). Germline V gene data show CDR1 as MNHNS and CDR2 as SASEGT. Trimming pared 4 bases from V and 4 bases from J, leaving 16 bases between. The CDR3 length is 16 residues. CDR3 in amino acids: CASSGGRDTINEKLFF. As DNA, the CDR3 is TGTGCCAGCAGTGGGGGGAGGGACACAATTAATGAAAAACTGTTTTTT.

The CDR3 reads CASRRTANTGELFF. CDR3 DNA sequence: TGTGCCAGCCGAAGGACTGCGAACACCGGGGAGCTGTTTTTT. This chain links TRBV19 with TRBJ2-2; maybe TRBD2 (5 bases). The CDR3 has 14 amino acids. Germline assignment: CDR1 LNHDA and CDR2 SQIVND (reference sequence). Trimming pared 9 bases from V and 0 bases from J, leaving 11 bases between.

The chain combines TRBV7-8 with TRBJ2-2, with 8 positions matching TRBD2. CDR3 length: 17 amino acids. From germline, CDR1 is SGHVS and CDR2 FQNEAQ. Trimming at V came to 5 bases and at J to 4 bases, leaving 12 bases not matched to a gene. The CDR3 DNA is TGTGCCAGCAGCGTCTCCTCGGGGGGGGGAATCACCGGGGAGCTGTTTTTT. Translating it yields CASSVSSGGGITGELFF.

V is TRBV4-2 and J is TRBJ2-3; D not resolved. Germline assignment: CDR1 LGHNA and CDR2 YNFKEQ. Trimming left V 1 base short and J 0 bases short, with 8 bases between. The CDR3 extends over 15 amino acids. CDR3 sequence (DNA): TGTGCCAGCAGCCAAGTGGCAATTAGCACAGATACGCAGTATTTT. This encodes CASSQVAISTDTQYF.

This chain's CDR3 is CATSEGQTTGELFF. The CDR3 nucleotides are TGTGCCACCAGTGAGGGACAAACCACCGGGGAGCTGTTTTTT. The chain couples TRBV24-1 to TRBJ2-2; the D gene is possibly TRBD1 (6 bases). The germline V and J ends were trimmed by 4 bases and 4 bases, with 9 bases remaining between them. This CDR3 spans 14 amino acids. The germline V gene encodes CDR1 KGHDR and CDR2 SFDVKD.

The count of this clone is one. The V and J genes are TRBV5-1 and TRBJ2-4; 9 bases fit TRBD2. Looked up from germline, CDR1 is SGHRS and CDR2 is YFSETQ. With V trimmed by 0 bases and J by 8 bases, 9 bases remained unmatched. This CDR3 has 16 residues. The CDR3 coding sequence is TGCGCCAGCAGCTTGGCGGCTAGCGGGGAAGTAGACATTCAGTACTTC. Residues: CASSLAASGEVDIQYF. The full variable domain, rest sourced from reference TRBV5-1 and TRBJ2-4, is KAGVTQTPRYLIKTRGQQVTLSCSPISGHRSVSWYQQTPGQGLQFLFEYFSETQRNKGNFPGRFSGRQFSNSRSEMNVSTLELGDSALYLCASSLAASGEVDIQYFGAGTRLSVL.

The rearrangement uses TRBV18 and TRBJ2-3, with unresolved D. Looked up from germline, CDR1 is KGHSH and CDR2 is LQKENI. The V end lost 1 base, the J end lost 0 bases, and 11 bases lay between the germline ends. This CDR3 spans 16 amino acids. CDR3 protein: CASSPQGVGSTDTQYF. In DNA form, the CDR3 reads TGTGCCAGCTCACCACAGGGTGTAGGGAGCACAGATACGCAGTATTTT. Supplemented by reference TRBV18 and TRBJ2-3, the full variable domain reads NAGVMQNPRHLVRRRGQEARLRCSPMKGHSHVYWYRQLPEEGLKFMVYLQKENIIDESGMPKERFSAEFPKEGPSILRIQQVVRGDSAAYFCASSPQGVGSTDTQYFGPGTRLTVL.

V and J are TRBV6-5 and TRBJ1-1; D unclear. The V and J ends lost 0 bases and 8 bases respectively, with 13 bases between them. The CDR3 has 14 residues. Germline V gene lookup returns CDR1 MNHEY and CDR2 SVGAGI. The CDR3 loop reads CASSYSSGQREAFF. The CDR3 region has the DNA TGTGCCAGCAGTTACTCCAGTGGGCAGCGGGAAGCTTTCTTT.

This chain uses TRBV6-5 with TRBJ1-4; no clear D. V lost 6 bases to trimming and J lost 4 bases, with 9 bases between them. Germline V CDR1 and CDR2: MNHEY, SVGAGI. This CDR3 contains 13 residues. The CDR3 DNA reads TGTGCCAGCAGGGGCGGACTTAATGAAAAACTGTTTTTT. Its protein is CASRGGLNEKLFF.

The gene calls are TRBV2 and TRBJ1-1, with D hard to call. CDR1 SNHLY and CDR2 FYNNEI come from the germline V gene. The CDR3 runs 13 residues. Trimming removed 7 bases at V and 0 bases at J, with 9 bases between. The chain's CDR3 is CASIVDMNTEAFF. The DNA of the CDR3 is TGTGCCAGCATTGTAGACATGAACACTGAAGCTTTCTTT.